The present T cell receptor beta chain was sequenced within a study of cytomegalovirus exposure and HLA in healthy donors. This PCR relied on a set of 60 Vbeta primers and 13 Jbeta primers. The protocol was immunoSEQ multiplex PCR, while the TCRdb copy is restricted to in-frame clones and leaves out a portion. This sample carries over 150,000 clones, about 80% of them seen once, and the ten largest clones take about 0.64%. The TCR comes from a boy aged 10-17 years in good health and CMV-seronegative. The sequencing sample was made of PBMCs.

CDR3 amino acids: CASSLGGGSSYNEQFF. The CDR3, as DNA: TGCGCCAGCAGCTTGGGCGGGGGAAGCTCCTACAATGAGCAGTTCTTC. V and J are TRBV5-1 and TRBJ2-1; TRBD2 matches at 7 bases. CDR3 length: 16 amino acids. V shed 0 bases and J 0 bases; nucleotides not matched to a gene: 3. Germline V gene lookup returns CDR1 SGHRS and CDR2 YFSETQ. Variable domain in full (rest from reference TRBV5-1 and TRBJ2-1): KAGVTQTPRYLIKTRGQQVTLSCSPISGHRSVSWYQQTPGQGLQFLFEYFSETQRNKGNFPGRFSGRQFSNSRSEMNVSTLELGDSALYLCASSLGGGSSYNEQFFGPGTRLTVL.